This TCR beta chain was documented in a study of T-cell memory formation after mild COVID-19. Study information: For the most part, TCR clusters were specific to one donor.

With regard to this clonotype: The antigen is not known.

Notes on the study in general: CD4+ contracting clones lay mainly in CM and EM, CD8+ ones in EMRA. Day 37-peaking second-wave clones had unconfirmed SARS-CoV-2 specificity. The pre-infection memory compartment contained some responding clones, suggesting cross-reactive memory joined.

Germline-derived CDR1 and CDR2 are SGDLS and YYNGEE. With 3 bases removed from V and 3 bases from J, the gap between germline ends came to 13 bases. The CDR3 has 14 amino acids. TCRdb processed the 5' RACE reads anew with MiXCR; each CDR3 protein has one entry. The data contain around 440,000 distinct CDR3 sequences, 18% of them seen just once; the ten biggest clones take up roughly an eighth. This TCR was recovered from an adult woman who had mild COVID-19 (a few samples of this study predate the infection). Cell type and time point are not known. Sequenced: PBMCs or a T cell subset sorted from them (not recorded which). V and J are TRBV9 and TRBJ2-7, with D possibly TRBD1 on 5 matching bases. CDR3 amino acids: CASSGEQDRYEQYF. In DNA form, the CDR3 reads TGTGCCAGCAGCGGGGAACAGGATCGCTACGAGCAGTACTTC.